This T cell receptor (beta chain) was captured by sequencing in a study of blood T cells in healthy people across ages. Combining a sample-barcoded 5' primer with a J-beta primer mix, a second PCR ran for roughly 6 to 12 cycles. TCRdb re-called the 5' RACE reads with MiXCR, one entry per CDR3 protein. The sample lists approximately 830,000 distinct CDR3 sequences; 62% were seen once. Worth noting for this clonotype: The antigen is unknown. Germline is not matched at one junction end, which may reflect a read error.

The study, taken as a whole, reports: No conclusive comparison of naive versus antigen-experienced cells was possible with unsorted PBMCs. Unknown donor CMV status possibly confounded expanded clonotype changes.

Sequenced: blood. This TCR was sampled from a man aged 30 to 45 in good health.

The CDR3 DNA reads as TGTGCCAGCGGCTTTGGTGGGGGGGCGGGTGAGACCCAGTACTTC. Its translation is CASGFGGGAGETQYF. The chain employs TRBV11-1 and TRBJ2-5; possible D gene TRBD2, 7 bases. Germline assignment: CDR1 SGHAT and CDR2 FQDESV (reference sequence). The CDR3 runs to 15 residues.